Presented here are 6 T cell receptor beta chains from one specimen sequenced in a study of regulatory T cells in long-lasting Graves disease. Time point here: newly diagnosed GD, antithyroid drugs for less than 3 months. Following extraction of RNA from PBMCs, that RNA was used to make the TCR library. CDR3 regions were amplified by Arm-PCR using iRepertoire HTBI primers to build TCR beta libraries. Each CDR3 protein gets one entry after TCRdb re-called the multiplex PCR reads with MiXCR. The sample carries 350,000 to 450,000 distinct CDR3 sequences, under 15% recorded once. The data were also submitted as part of a second study, on T cells in Graves' hyperthyroidism and ophthalmopathy.

The sample was peripheral blood mononuclear cells (PBMCs), taken at new diagnosis, from a patient treated with antithyroid drugs. All receptors come from a woman aged 25-40 years with Graves disease.

This clonotype occurred many times. The V and J genes are TRBV20-1 and TRBJ1-1, with 7 nucleotides matching TRBD1. V shed 0 bases and J 3 bases; nucleotides not matched to a gene: 7. CDR1 DFQATT and CDR2 SNEGSKA come from the germline V gene (reference sequence). The CDR3 covers 15 residues. The CDR3 here is CSARDLRDSYTEAFF. DNA for the CDR3: TGCAGTGCTAGAGATCTTAGGGACAGTTACACTGAAGCTTTCTTT.

The chain employs TRBV25-1 and TRBJ2-7; D possibly uses TRBD1 or TRBD2 (5 bases each). The germline V gene has CDR1 MGHDK and CDR2 SYGVNS. The CDR3 is 14 amino acids. The V gene lost 5 bases and the J gene lost 9 bases, with 20 bases spanning the gap. The CDR3 bases are TGTGCCAGCAGTCAGTGGGACGGAGCGACGGGGCAGTACTTC. Translating gives CASSQWDGATGQYF.

This chain links TRBV30 with TRBJ2-1; TRBD2 agrees at 13 bases. Trimming at V came to 0 bases and at J to 7 bases, leaving 6 bases not matched to a gene. This CDR3 comprises 16 residues. Germline values: CDR1 GTSNPN, CDR2 SVGIG (reference sequence). In DNA form, the CDR3 reads TGTGCCTGGAGTGTTACCCCGGGACTAGCGGGAAATGAGCAGTTCTTC. This gives the protein CAWSVTPGLAGNEQFF.

There are many counts of this clonotype. This chain links TRBV5-1 with TRBJ2-7; 9 bases line up with TRBD2. This CDR3 comprises 15 residues. CDR1 is SGHRS, CDR2 YFSETQ, per germline. After removal of 2 bases from V and 8 bases from J, the junction contained 11 bases not matched to a gene. For the CDR3, the DNA is TGCGCCAGCAGCTTAATTCAGCAGAGCGGGGGGCAGCAGTACTTC. This codes for CASSLIQQSGGQQYF.

The chain couples TRBV14 to TRBJ1-2; D gene ambiguous. The CDR3 has 14 amino acids. The germline V gene encodes CDR1 SGHDN and CDR2 FVKESK. V dropped 2 bases and J dropped 7 bases, with 14 bases sitting between them. CDR3 region: CASSQPSMSGGYTF. The CDR3 nucleotides are TGTGCCAGCAGCCAACCTAGTATGTCTGGTGGCTACACCTTC.

This clonotype was seen ten or more times. The genes are TRBV3-1 and TRBJ2-1, with D possibly matching TRBD2 (6 bases). Per the germline V gene, CDR1 is LGHDT and CDR2 is YNNKEL (reference sequence). This CDR3 has 17 amino acids. The V gene lost 0 bases and the J gene lost 7 bases, with 19 bases spanning the gap. The CDR3 DNA is TGTGCCAGCAGCCAAGAACTCGGGAGCATAAGAGGGAATGAGCAGTTCTTC. Protein product: CASSQELGSIRGNEQFF.